The 17 T cell receptor beta chains listed next were all sequenced from one sample in a study of blood T cell repertoires in COVID-19. Sequencing used immunoSEQ multiplex PCR; TCRdb keeps in-frame clones, though not all of them. The data contain 80,000 to 95,000 clones, more than 70% of them seen just once; the ten biggest clones take up 22%. The sample consisted of peripheral blood. All receptors come from a woman of 80 years or more in a cohort sampled during active or convalescent COVID-19.

In this sample, this clone turned up once. V gene TRBV27 combines with J gene TRBJ2-5; 13 bases map to TRBD2. Germline CDR1 is MNHEY and CDR2 is SMNVEV (reference sequence). Trimming cost V 5 bases and J 4 bases; bases outside gene matches: 22. The CDR3 loop spans 21 amino acids. The CDR3 reads CASSTITLSTLAGGPGETQYF. The CDR3, as DNA: TGTGCCAGCAGTACAATAACCCTCTCAACACTAGCGGGAGGGCCAGGAGAGACCCAGTACTTC.

V gene TRBV5-1 combines with J gene TRBJ1-4; 9 nucleotides line up with TRBD1. With 8 bases clipped from V and 7 bases from J, the junction kept 9 bases outside the gene matches. The CDR3 length is 14 residues. Germline V gene data show CDR1 as SGHRS and CDR2 as YFSETQ. CDR3 nucleotides: TGCGCCAGTACACGGGGACAGGGTCGTGAAAAACTGTTTTTT. It encodes CASTRGQGREKLFF.

In this sample, this clone turned up once. The chain combines TRBV7-9 with TRBJ1-2, with TRBD1 matching 10 bases. J was trimmed by 7 bases and V by 4 bases; bases with no gene match: 3. The CDR3 loop spans 13 amino acids. Germline values: CDR1 SEHNR, CDR2 FQNEAQ (reference sequence). CDR3 amino acids: CASSSDRGLGYTF. CDR3 nucleotides: TGTGCCAGCAGCTCCGACAGGGGGCTTGGCTACACCTTC. Based on the CDR3 plus reference TRBV7-9 and TRBJ1-2, the full variable domain is DTGVSQNPRHKITKRGQNVTFRCDPISEHNRLYWYRQTLGQGPEFLTYFQNEAQLEKSRLLSDRFSAERPKGSFSTLEIQRTEQGDSAMYLCASSSDRGLGYTFGSGTRLTVV.

This chain joins TRBV7-9 and TRBJ1-2, with D possibly TRBD1 on 6 matching bases. The CDR3 length is 13 residues. The V end was cut by 5 bases, the J end by 12 bases, with 19 bases between. Germline CDR1 SEHNR, CDR2 FQNEAQ (reference sequence). CDR3 residues: CASSLAGTRFNTF. Written as DNA, the CDR3 is TGTGCCAGCAGCCTGGCCGGGACACGCTTCAACACCTTC.

V and J are TRBV11-2 and TRBJ2-5; 11 positions agree with TRBD1. This CDR3 contains 18 residues. With 2 bases clipped from V and 4 bases from J, the junction kept 12 bases outside the gene matches. Germline CDR1 SGHAT, CDR2 FQNNGV. The DNA for the CDR3 is TGTGCCAGCAGCTTACGGGACGTGGGGACAGGGGGTCTAGAGACCCAGTACTTC. Translating it yields CASSLRDVGTGGLETQYF.

The chain joins TRBV15 to TRBJ2-5; D remains unclear. This CDR3 is 14 amino acids long. Germline V lookup: CDR1 LNHNV, CDR2 YYDKDF (reference sequence). The germline V and J ends were trimmed by 0 bases and 1 base, with 6 bases remaining between them. The CDR3 loop is CATSRDLFQETQYF. The CDR3 nucleotides read TGTGCCACCAGCAGAGATCTCTTCCAAGAGACCCAGTACTTC.

V gene TRBV3-1 (or the pseudogene TRBV3-2) combines with J gene TRBJ1-5; 7 bases match TRBD1. CDR1 is LGHDT and CDR2 is YNNKEL in the germline V gene (reference sequence). V lost 4 bases, J lost 4 bases, and 7 bases stayed unmatched. The CDR3 is 15 residues long. The CDR3 DNA reads TGTGCCAGCAGCCGCAGGGGGTCTGGGAATCAGCCCCAGCATTTT. Translated: CASSRRGSGNQPQHF.

V is TRBV19 and J is TRBJ2-2, with TRBD1 matching over 10 bases. With 6 bases clipped from V and 6 bases from J, the junction kept 7 bases outside the gene matches. The CDR3 is 15 residues long. CDR1 is LNHDA, CDR2 SQIVND, per germline (reference sequence). CDR3 sequence (DNA): TGTGCCAGTAGATCTTCCGGGACAGGGGCCGGGGAGCTGTTTTTT. This codes for CASRSSGTGAGELFF.

The rearrangement joins TRBV28 to TRBJ2-7; 16 positions agree with TRBD2. CDR3 length: 24 residues. Trimming removed 5 bases from V and 1 base from J; junction bases left unmatched: 26. Germline loops: CDR1 MDHEN, CDR2 SYDVKM. CDR3 bases: TGTGCCAGCAGTGGTTTGGCAGGGCGGAGGGCCGGGACTAGCGGGAGGGGGGAATCCTACGAGCAGTACTTC. Protein: CASSGLAGRRAGTSGRGESYEQYF.

This clone showed up just once. The chain recombines TRBV4-1 with TRBJ1-1; a possible D gene is TRBD1 (5 bases). The CDR3 runs to 15 residues. Per the germline V gene, CDR1 is MGHRA and CDR2 is YSYEKL. V lost 0 bases and J 7 bases, leaving 15 bases between the germline ends. CDR3 sequence reads: CASSQDPLNRIEAFF. CDR3 sequence (DNA): TGCGCCAGCAGCCAAGACCCCCTAAACAGGATTGAAGCTTTCTTT.

V and J are TRBV4-2 and TRBJ2-1, with 9 nucleotides matching TRBD1. This CDR3 contains 14 residues. CDR1 and CDR2 (germline): LGHNA, YNFKEQ. V was clipped by 3 bases and J by 9 bases; unmatched bases: 6. CDR3 coding DNA: TGTGCCAGCAGCCACTTACAGGGGGCTGGTGAGCAGTTCTTC. As protein: CASSHLQGAGEQFF.

The chain joins TRBV7-9 to TRBJ2-5, with D possibly TRBD2 on 5 matching bases. Germline V CDR1 and CDR2: SEHNR, FQNEAQ (reference sequence). Trimming removed 5 bases from V and 8 bases from J, with 18 bases in between. The length of the CDR3 is 14 residues. CDR3 protein: CASSALDSETTQYF. In DNA, the CDR3 is TGTGCCAGCAGCGCATTGGACTCGGAAACCACCCAGTACTTC. Supplemented by reference TRBV7-9 and TRBJ2-5, the full variable domain reads DTGVSQNPRHKITKRGQNVTFRCDPISEHNRLYWYRQTLGQGPEFLTYFQNEAQLEKSRLLSDRFSAERPKGSFSTLEIQRTEQGDSAMYLCASSALDSETTQYFGPGTRLLVL.

This clone was detected once. CDR3 residues: CASSLGTPGANVLTF. The CDR3 nucleotides are TGCGCCAGCAGCTTGGGGACTCCGGGGGCCAACGTCCTGACTTTC. J is TRBJ2-6 and V is TRBV5-1; TRBD2 is a possible D gene (5 bases). This CDR3 has 15 residues. Germline V gene sequence: CDR1 SGHRS, CDR2 YFSETQ. V shed 0 bases and J shed 4 bases, with 8 bases lying between them.

V and J are TRBV3-1 (or the pseudogene TRBV3-2) and TRBJ2-7; 15 positions agree with TRBD2. Germline-derived CDR1 and CDR2 are LGHDT and YNNKEL (reference sequence). There are 18 residues in the CDR3. J was trimmed by 4 bases and V by 4 bases; bases with no gene match: 11. The CDR3 is CASSRRTSGRAGGYEQYF. The CDR3 DNA sequence: TGTGCCAGCAGCCGGAGGACTAGCGGGAGGGCAGGAGGGTACGAGCAGTACTTC.

The chain links TRBV3-1 (or the pseudogene TRBV3-2) to TRBJ2-3; 7 bases are shared with TRBD2. Germline V gene lookup returns CDR1 LGHDT and CDR2 YNNKEL (reference sequence). The V segment lost 2 bases and the J segment 4 bases; nucleotides outside the gene matches: 6. The CDR3 contains 15 residues. CDR3: CASSQPSGRPDTQYF. DNA of the CDR3: TGTGCCAGCAGCCAACCTAGCGGCCGCCCAGATACGCAGTATTTT.

This clone has only a few counts. This chain connects TRBV30 to TRBJ1-1; unclear D gene. The ends were cut back, 3 bases at V and 2 bases at J, with 10 bases in the middle. Germline V gives CDR1 GTSNPN, CDR2 SVGIG (reference sequence). This CDR3 is 13 amino acids long. CDR3 sequence: CAWRTGSNTEAFF. CDR3 in DNA: TGTGCCTGGAGAACCGGGTCTAACACTGAAGCTTTCTTT. Full variable domain (missing parts from reference TRBV30 and TRBJ1-1): SQTIHQWPATLVQPVGSPLSLECTVEGTSNPNLYWYRQAAGRGLQLLFYSVGIGQISSEVPQNLSASRPQDRQFILSSKKLLLSDSGFYLCAWRTGSNTEAFFGQGTRLTVV.

V gene TRBV29-1 combines with J gene TRBJ2-7, with D possibly being TRBD2 (5 bases). Trimming left V 5 bases short and J 0 bases short, with 5 bases between. The length of the CDR3 is 11 residues. Germline assignment: CDR1 SQVTM and CDR2 ANQGSEA. The CDR3 region has the DNA TGCAGCGTTCTAGCCTCCTACGAGCAGTACTTC. It specifies CSVLASYEQYF.